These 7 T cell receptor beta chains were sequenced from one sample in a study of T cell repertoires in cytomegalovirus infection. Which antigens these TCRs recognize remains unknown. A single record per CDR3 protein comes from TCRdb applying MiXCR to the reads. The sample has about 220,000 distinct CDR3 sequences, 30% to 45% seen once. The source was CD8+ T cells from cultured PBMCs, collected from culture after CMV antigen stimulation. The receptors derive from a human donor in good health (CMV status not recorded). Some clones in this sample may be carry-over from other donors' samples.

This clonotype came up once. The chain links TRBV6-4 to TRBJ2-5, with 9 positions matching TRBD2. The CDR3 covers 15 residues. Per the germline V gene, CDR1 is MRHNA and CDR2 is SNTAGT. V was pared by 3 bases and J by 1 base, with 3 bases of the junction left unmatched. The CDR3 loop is CASSESGGSQETQYF. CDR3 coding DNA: TGTGCCAGCAGTGAAAGCGGGGGGTCCCAAGAGACCCAGTACTTC.

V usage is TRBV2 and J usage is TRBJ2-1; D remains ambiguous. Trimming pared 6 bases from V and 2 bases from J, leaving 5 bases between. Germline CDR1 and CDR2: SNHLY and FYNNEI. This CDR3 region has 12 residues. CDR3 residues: CASRKTYNEQFF. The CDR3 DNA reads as TGTGCCAGCAGGAAGACCTACAATGAGCAGTTCTTC.

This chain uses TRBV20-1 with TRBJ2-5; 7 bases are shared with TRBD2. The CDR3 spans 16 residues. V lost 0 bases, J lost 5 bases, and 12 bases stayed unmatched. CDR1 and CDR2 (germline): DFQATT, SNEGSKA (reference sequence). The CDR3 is CSARDPGGRGLETQYF. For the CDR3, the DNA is TGCAGTGCTAGAGATCCTGGCGGGAGAGGTCTGGAGACCCAGTACTTC.

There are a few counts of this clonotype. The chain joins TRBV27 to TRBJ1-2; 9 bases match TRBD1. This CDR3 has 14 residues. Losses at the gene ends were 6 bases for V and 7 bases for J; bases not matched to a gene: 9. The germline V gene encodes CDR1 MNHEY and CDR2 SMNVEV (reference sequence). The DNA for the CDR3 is TGTGCCAGCAGCGCGACAGGGGGAAGTGGTGGCTACACCTTC. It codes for CASSATGGSGGYTF.

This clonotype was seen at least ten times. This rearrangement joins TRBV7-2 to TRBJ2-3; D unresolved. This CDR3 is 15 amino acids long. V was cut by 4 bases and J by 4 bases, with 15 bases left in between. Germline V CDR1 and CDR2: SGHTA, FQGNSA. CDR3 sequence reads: CASSYPEVAADTQYF. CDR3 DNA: TGTGCCAGCAGCTACCCAGAGGTGGCGGCAGATACGCAGTATTTT.

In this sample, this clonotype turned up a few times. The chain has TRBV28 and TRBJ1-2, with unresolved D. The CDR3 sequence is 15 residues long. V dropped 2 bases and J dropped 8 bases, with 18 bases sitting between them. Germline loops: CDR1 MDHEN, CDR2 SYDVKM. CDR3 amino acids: CASSLGTTRWEGYTF. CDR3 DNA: TGTGCCAGCAGTTTAGGTACAACTCGCTGGGAAGGCTACACCTTC.

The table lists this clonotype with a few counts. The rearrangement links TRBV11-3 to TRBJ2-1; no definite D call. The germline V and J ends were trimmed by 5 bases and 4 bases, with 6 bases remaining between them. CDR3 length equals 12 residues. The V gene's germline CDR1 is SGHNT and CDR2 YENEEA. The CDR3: CASSKIYNEQFF. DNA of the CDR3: TGTGCCAGCAGCAAGATTTACAATGAGCAGTTCTTC.